Listed below are T cell receptor beta chains from one sample, sequenced in a study of blood T cell repertoires in COVID-19. Using immunoSEQ multiplex PCR, the repertoire was profiled, and TCRdb retains in-frame clones only, with some absent. The sample holds roughly 230,000 clones, 80% to 85% seen once. Specimen: peripheral blood. All receptors derive from a man aged 50-59 years with active or convalescent COVID-19. CDR3s leave out the opening cysteine and the closing phenylalanine or tryptophan. Not all rows give a size; the values are once, few, many and, for expanded clones, a class.

TRBJ1-2,.,TRBV29-1,SVTGEVGYT
TRBJ1-2,.,TRBV2,ASSEAGREGFYT
TRBJ1-2,few,TRBV11-2,ASSLAGYYGYT
TRBJ1-2,.,TRBV5-6,ASSLIPGQSFYGYT
TRBJ1-4,few,TRBV24-1,APPGLGPEKLF
TRBJ2-6,.,TRBV21-1,ASSRPGEPSSGANVLT
TRBJ1-1,.,TRBV5-8,ASSFNRDAF
TRBJ2-7,.,TRBV4-3,ASSQTSLSSYEQY
TRBJ1-5,.,TRBV1,TSSQRTGGTNQPQH
TRBJ1-3,.,TRBV7-2,ASSLGSAGNTIY
TRBJ2-1,.,TRBV11-3,ASSQTYNEQF
TRBJ1-2,.,TRBV2,ASSSAGGNYGYT
TRBJ1-1,.,TRBV19,ASSIAGASTEAF
TRBJ1-2,.,TRBV7-8,ASPLPGTAYGYT
TRBJ1-2,.,TRBV18,ASSREDRALPGDDGYT
TRBJ2-1,.,TRBV5-1,ASSLALGSSNEQF
TRBJ2-1,.,TRBV11-2,ASSSSSGLTNEQF
TRBJ2-1,.,TRBV9,ASSAGRQGPYNEQF
TRBJ2-7,.,TRBV27,ASSLVGGAFEQY
TRBJ1-1,few,TRBV14,ASSQDKGNLNTEAF
TRBJ1-5,.,TRBV2,ASSDQTGWQPQH
TRBJ2-5,.,TRBV9,ASSEGTSGGEETQY
TRBJ2-7,.,TRBV21-1,ASSVRDRGYEQY
TRBJ1-5,.,TRBV6-5,ASTPGDLNQPQH
TRBJ2-7,.,TRBV27,ASSLTGRGRLYEQY
TRBJ2-3,once,TRBV10-3,ATWRGQGLDTQY
TRBJ2-7,once,TRBV5-6,ASSAGTSGTYEQY
TRBJ2-2,.,TRBV19,ASSGGHANTGELF
TRBJ2-2,.,TRBV10-3,AISESPRETGELF
TRBJ2-5,.,TRBV5-1,ASSLGTSGAAQETQY
TRBJ2-3,.,TRBV19,ASSMDRKGDTQY
TRBJ2-5,once,TRBV7-2,ASSLDLRGETQY
TRBJ1-1,.,TRBV27,ASSYRSGNTEAF
TRBJ1-5,.,TRBV4-1,ASSQDFPRDQPQH
TRBJ2-3,.,TRBV5-1,ASSLAGQVSTDTQY
TRBJ2-2,few,TRBV4-1,ASSQERGQGAGGELF
TRBJ2-7,.,TRBV5-1,ASSLAGGPEQY
TRBJ2-1,.,TRBV9,ASSSGLAATYNEQF
TRBJ1-3,.,TRBV6-7,ASSYPDRGNTIY
TRBJ1-6,.,TRBV3-1/TRBV3-2,ASRLTGNNSPLH
TRBJ1-5,.,TRBV19,ASSMGQRNQPQH
TRBJ1-5,.,TRBV6-2/TRBV6-3,ASSYLGSGNQPQH
TRBJ2-7,.,TRBV29-1,SVRRLAGGPYEQY
TRBJ2-2,once,TRBV9,ASGLSGGHGELF
TRBJ1-2,.,TRBV7-2,ASSLVEVGYGYT
TRBJ1-5,.,TRBV6-6,ASSYSGGFQPQH
TRBJ1-4,.,TRBV5-1,ASSTDRGGEKLF
TRBJ1-1,.,TRBV12-3/TRBV12-4,ASSLGPEAF
TRBJ1-2,.,TRBV6-5,ASRREKTGRNGYT
TRBJ2-7,.,TRBV5-6,ASSPRTGTWQY
TRBJ2-7,.,TRBV7-2,ASSPATNEQY
TRBJ2-5,.,TRBV6-5,ASTPIRDRGETQY